A single sample is the source of the 25 T cell receptor beta chains below, sequenced in a study of cytomegalovirus exposure and HLA in healthy donors. The PCR made use of 60 Vbeta and 13 Jbeta primers. Only in-frame clones appear in the TCRdb table, and some are missing; sequencing was by immunoSEQ multiplex PCR. Among 80,000 to 100,000 clones listed, around 73% were seen once. Sequenced: PBMCs. The receptors were gathered from a man in his forties in good health and CMV-seronegative.

The J gene is TRBJ1-2, the V gene TRBV6-1; 7 bases agree with TRBD1. Germline V gene lookup returns CDR1 MNHNS and CDR2 SASEGT. The CDR3 has 13 residues. The V gene end was trimmed by 8 bases and the J gene end by 4 bases; junction bases not matched to a gene: 7. In DNA form, the CDR3 reads TGTGCCAGCGGATACAGGGGAGGCTATGGCTACACCTTC. The encoded protein is CASGYRGGYGYTF.

The chain is built from TRBV9 and TRBJ1-5; 7 bases align to TRBD1. V was pared by 3 bases and J by 3 bases, with 6 bases of the junction left unmatched. The V gene's germline CDR1 is SGDLS and CDR2 YYNGEE. The length of the CDR3 is 15 residues. The CDR3 DNA reads TGTGCCAGCAGCGCCCAGGGGGGCTACAATCAGCCCCAGCATTTT. As protein: CASSAQGGYNQPQHF.

This clone was picked up a small number of times. J is TRBJ1-1 and V is TRBV5-1; 8 bases map to TRBD1. Per germline, CDR1 SGHRS and CDR2 YFSETQ. Trimming at V came to 5 bases and at J to 4 bases, leaving 7 bases not matched to a gene. The CDR3 sequence is 14 residues long. CDR3 in amino acids: CASSSQGATTEAFF. The CDR3 DNA sequence: TGCGCCAGCAGTTCTCAGGGGGCCACCACTGAAGCTTTCTTT.

The V gene is TRBV11-2, the J gene TRBJ1-4; weak D call: TRBD1 (5 bases). Between the trimmed V and J ends, which lost 5 bases and 8 bases, there was a span of 9 bases. The CDR3 is made up of 12 amino acids. In germline, CDR1 is SGHAT, CDR2 FQNNGV. CDR3 in amino acids: CASSQGEEKLFF. For the CDR3, the DNA is TGTGCCAGCAGCCAGGGCGAAGAAAAACTGTTTTTT.

V gene TRBV9 combines with J gene TRBJ1-1, with 8 bases lining up with TRBD1. With V trimmed by 0 bases and J by 3 bases, 4 bases remained unmatched. CDR1 and CDR2 from the germline V gene are SGDLS and YYNGEE. The CDR3 sequence is 15 residues long. CDR3 sequence: CASSVGTGKDTEAFF. The CDR3 DNA sequence: TGTGCCAGCAGCGTAGGGACAGGGAAGGACACTGAAGCTTTCTTT.

The CDR3 DNA sequence: TGTGCCAGCAGTAGTTTTGGGACAAGCTCCTACGAGCAGTACTTC. This codes for CASSSFGTSSYEQYF. The rearrangement uses TRBV27 and TRBJ2-7, with D possibly matching TRBD1 (6 bases). The V gene lost 5 bases and the J gene lost 0 bases, with 14 bases spanning the gap. CDR3 length: 15 amino acids. Per germline, CDR1 MNHEY and CDR2 SMNVEV (reference sequence).

The chain carries TRBV7-2 and TRBJ2-7, with 12 bases that match TRBD1. The CDR3 is 15 amino acids. Germline loops: CDR1 SGHTA, CDR2 FQGNSA. V shed 4 bases, J shed 0 bases, and the junction held 1 base outside the gene matches. CDR3 sequence: CASSWGQGASYEQYF. As DNA, the CDR3 is TGTGCCAGCAGCTGGGGACAGGGGGCCTCCTACGAGCAGTACTTC.

This chain uses TRBV7-2 with TRBJ1-5; TRBD1 aligns across 8 bases. The J segment lost 7 bases and the V segment lost 5 bases, leaving 7 bases of the junction unmatched. Germline V gives CDR1 SGHTA, CDR2 FQGNSA. This CDR3 comprises 14 residues. CDR3 sequence reads: CASSPGQGYQPQHF. In DNA form, the CDR3 reads TGTGCCAGCAGCCCAGGACAGGGCTACCAGCCCCAGCATTTT. The whole variable domain, filled in from reference TRBV7-2 and TRBJ1-5, reads GAGVSQSPSNKVTEKGKDVELRCDPISGHTALYWYRQSLGQGLEFLIYFQGNSAPDKSGLPSDRFSAERTGGSVSTLTIQRTQQEDSAVYLCASSPGQGYQPQHFGDGTRLSIL.

J is TRBJ1-3 and V is TRBV10-3; TRBD1 is a possible D gene (5 bases). Trimming left V 3 bases short and J 0 bases short, with 21 bases between. CDR3 length: 19 residues. CDR1 and CDR2 from the germline V gene are ENHRY and SYGVKD. The chain's CDR3 is CAISDTVFTGDFSGNTIYF. CDR3 nucleotide sequence: TGTGCCATCAGTGATACGGTATTCACAGGTGATTTCTCTGGAAACACCATATATTTT.

This chain links TRBV11-2 with TRBJ2-3; D not resolved. The CDR3 runs 13 residues. The germline gives CDR1 SGHAT, CDR2 FQNNGV. V lost 1 base and J 1 base, leaving 3 bases between the germline ends. The CDR3 here is CASSLAGTDTQYF. CDR3 sequence (DNA): TGTGCCAGCAGCTTAGCGGGCACAGATACGCAGTATTTT.

This chain joins TRBV19 and TRBJ2-5; 8 nucleotides align to TRBD2. The CDR3 extends over 14 amino acids. With 3 bases clipped from V and 1 base from J, the junction kept 1 base outside the gene matches. Germline V lookup: CDR1 LNHDA, CDR2 SQIVND (reference sequence). The chain's CDR3 is CASSITSGQETQYF. In nucleotides, the CDR3 is TGTGCCAGTAGTATTACTAGCGGCCAAGAGACCCAGTACTTC.

This clone was seen a few times. The chain carries TRBV5-6 and TRBJ1-2; the D gene is possibly TRBD1 (5 bases). The V gene lost 4 bases and the J gene lost 4 bases, with 14 bases spanning the gap. Germline V CDR1 and CDR2: SGHDT, YYEEEE. CDR3 length: 14 amino acids. The CDR3 protein is CASSATRTSYGYTF. As DNA, the CDR3 is TGTGCCAGCAGCGCTACCCGGACAAGCTATGGCTACACCTTC.

This clone came up a few times. The chain is built from TRBV7-8 and TRBJ1-2; 10 bases map to TRBD1. The V gene end was trimmed by 5 bases and the J gene end by 7 bases; junction bases not matched to a gene: 10. The CDR3 is 15 amino acids. CDR1 is SGHVS and CDR2 is FQNEAQ in the germline V gene. The CDR3 spells CASSPIGQGDRGYTF. The CDR3 DNA follows: TGTGCCAGCAGCCCAATCGGACAGGGGGATCGTGGCTACACCTTC.

This chain uses TRBV23-1 with TRBJ2-3; 8 nucleotides align to TRBD1. TRBV23-1 is sorted into the ORF group, with uncertain function. V shed 3 bases and J 0 bases; nucleotides not matched to a gene: 11. CDR3 length: 18 amino acids. The CDR3: CASSQRITGGISTDTQYF. CDR3 coding DNA: TGCGCCAGCAGTCAGCGAATTACAGGGGGGATAAGCACAGATACGCAGTATTTT.

The J gene is TRBJ2-5, the V gene TRBV5-4; 11 positions agree with TRBD2. V shed 4 bases and J 1 base; nucleotides not matched to a gene: 6. The germline CDR1 and CDR2 sequences are SGHNT and YYREEE (reference sequence). The CDR3 consists of 16 residues. The CDR3 sequence: CASSQVAGGPQETQYF. The CDR3 DNA reads TGTGCCAGCAGCCAGGTAGCGGGGGGGCCCCAAGAGACCCAGTACTTC.

The chain has TRBV2 and TRBJ1-3; D might be TRBD1 (6 bases). The CDR3 is 16 amino acids. V dropped 4 bases and J dropped 2 bases, with 15 bases sitting between them. Germline V gene sequence: CDR1 SNHLY, CDR2 FYNNEI. The CDR3 is CASSAFDRRPGNTIYF. The CDR3 DNA is TGTGCCAGCAGTGCTTTTGACAGGAGACCTGGAAACACCATATATTTT.

V gene TRBV11-2 combines with J gene TRBJ1-6; D is unclear. The germline CDR1 and CDR2 sequences are SGHAT and FQNNGV. The ends were cut back, 7 bases at V and 10 bases at J, with 17 bases in the middle. CDR3 length: 14 amino acids. The CDR3 DNA reads TGTGCCAGCACCCCGGGAGGGTTTTGGTCACCCCTCCACTTT. Its protein is CASTPGGFWSPLHF.

The chain uses TRBV4-3 and TRBJ1-2; 8 bases map to TRBD1. This CDR3 is built from 16 residues. Germline V CDR1 and CDR2: LGHNA, YSLEER. The J segment lost 4 bases and the V segment lost 3 bases, leaving 10 bases of the junction unmatched. In DNA form, the CDR3 reads TGCGCCAGCAGCCAGACCCGACAGGGGTTTGGCTATGGCTACACCTTC. Protein product: CASSQTRQGFGYGYTF.

J is TRBJ2-5 and V is TRBV4-3; TRBD2 agrees at 13 bases. Unmatched junction bases numbered 4, after V lost 4 bases and J lost 2 bases. CDR1 is LGHNA, CDR2 YSLEER, per germline. The length of the CDR3 is 16 residues. The CDR3 is CASSRTSGGLQETQYF. CDR3 nucleotide sequence: TGCGCCAGCAGCCGGACTAGCGGGGGCCTACAAGAGACCCAGTACTTC.

The rearrangement links TRBV5-4 to TRBJ2-5, with D perhaps TRBD2 (7 bases). The V end was cut by 0 bases, the J end by 5 bases, with 14 bases between. CDR1 is SGHNT, CDR2 YYREEE, per germline (reference sequence). CDR3 length: 15 residues. The CDR3 spells CASSLAPGGGETQYF. CDR3 coding DNA: TGTGCCAGCAGCTTGGCTCCGGGGGGCGGTGAGACCCAGTACTTC.

This chain connects TRBV4-1 to TRBJ2-3, with TRBD2 matching 9 bases. The CDR3 has 16 amino acids. The V and J ends lost 1 base and 5 bases, in that order; junction bases with no gene match: 7. Germline assignment: CDR1 MGHRA and CDR2 YSYEKL. This CDR3 reads CASSQASGGPIDTQYF. CDR3 bases: TGCGCCAGCAGCCAAGCGAGCGGGGGGCCTATAGATACGCAGTATTTT.

Of note for this clone: Additional DNA sequences in this sample encode the identical CDR3. The V gene is TRBV6-5, the J gene TRBJ2-7; 13 nucleotides agree with TRBD2. The CDR3 extends over 15 amino acids. Trimming removed 2 bases from V and 3 bases from J; junction bases left unmatched: 1. CDR1 and CDR2 (germline): MNHEY, SVGAGI. As DNA, the CDR3 is TGTGCCAGCAGTTACGGACTAGCGGGGGACTACGAGCAGTACTTC. Translation: CASSYGLAGDYEQYF.

This rearrangement joins TRBV5-1 to TRBJ1-3, with TRBD1 matching 9 bases. CDR1 is SGHRS and CDR2 is YFSETQ in the germline V gene. Unmatched junction bases numbered 4, after V lost 4 bases and J lost 5 bases. This CDR3 has 14 residues. CDR3: CASSRDRERNTIYF. CDR3 sequence (DNA): TGCGCCAGCAGCCGGGACAGGGAACGAAACACCATATATTTT. The full variable domain, rest sourced from reference TRBV5-1 and TRBJ1-3, is KAGVTQTPRYLIKTRGQQVTLSCSPISGHRSVSWYQQTPGQGLQFLFEYFSETQRNKGNFPGRFSGRQFSNSRSEMNVSTLELGDSALYLCASSRDRERNTIYFGEGSWLTVV.

This chain uses TRBV20-1 with TRBJ2-5; TRBD2 agrees at 7 bases. V lost 6 bases and J lost 5; bases outside the gene matches: 3. Germline values: CDR1 DFQATT, CDR2 SNEGSKA (reference sequence). The CDR3 covers 11 residues. The CDR3 nucleotides read TGCAGTGCCGGGAGGCAGGAGACCCAGTACTTC. Translated: CSAGRQETQYF.

The J gene is TRBJ2-7, the V gene TRBV4-2; 7 nucleotides match TRBD1. CDR3 length: 16 residues. Germline V gives CDR1 LGHNA, CDR2 YNFKEQ. J was trimmed by 0 bases and V by 4 bases; bases with no gene match: 9. The chain's CDR3 is CASSREGDRDSYEQYF. The CDR3 DNA reads TGTGCCAGCAGCCGGGAAGGGGACAGAGACTCCTACGAGCAGTACTTC.